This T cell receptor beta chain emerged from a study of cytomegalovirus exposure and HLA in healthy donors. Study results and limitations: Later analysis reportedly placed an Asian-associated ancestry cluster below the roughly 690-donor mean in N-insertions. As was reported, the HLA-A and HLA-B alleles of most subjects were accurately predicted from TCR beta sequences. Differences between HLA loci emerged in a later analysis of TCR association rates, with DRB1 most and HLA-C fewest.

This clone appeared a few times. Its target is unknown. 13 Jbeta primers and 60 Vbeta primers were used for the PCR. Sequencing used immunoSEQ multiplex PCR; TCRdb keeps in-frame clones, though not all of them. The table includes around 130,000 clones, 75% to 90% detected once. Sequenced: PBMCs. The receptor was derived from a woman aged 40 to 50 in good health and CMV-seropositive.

The CDR3 region has the DNA TGTGCCAGTAGTAACAGGGGTATCTACGAGCAGTACTTC. It translates to CASSNRGIYEQYF. This chain connects TRBV19 to TRBJ2-7; 7 nucleotides align to TRBD1. CDR1 LNHDA and CDR2 SQIVND come from the germline V gene (reference sequence). CDR3 size: 13 residues. V dropped 4 bases and J dropped 3; count of bases not matched to a gene: 3. Together with reference TRBV19 and TRBJ2-7, the CDR3 gives the full variable domain: DGGITQSPKYLFRKEGQNVTLSCEQNLNHDAMYWYRQDPGQGLRLIYYSQIVNDFQKGDIAEGYSVSREKKESFPLTVTSAQKNPTAFYLCASSNRGIYEQYFGPGTRLTVT.